The present TCR beta chain was sequenced within a study of T cell repertoires and Cas9 in healthy adults. In the study overall: Multi-effector potency, cytotoxicity and lineage were assessed in SpCas9-reactive CD4 and CD8 T cells.

This clone showed up just a few times. Trimming took 0 bases from V and 0 from J; bases not matched to a gene: 6. Germline CDR1 and CDR2: KGHSH and LQKENI. This CDR3 is 17 amino acids long. Study outcomes and limitations: Reportedly, SpCas9-reactive effector T cell proliferation and function were mitigated by SpCas9-reactive Tregs in vitro.

Generated by immunoSEQ multiplex PCR, the TCRdb table keeps only in-frame clones and is missing some. The sample consists of over a thousand clones, about 80% of them appearing once. Sample: SpCas9-reactive Tregs (CD4+, CD25+, CD127-, CD137+, CD154-) from PBMCs; culture status not recorded. The TCR sequence derives from a human donor in good health. The chain has TRBV18 and TRBJ2-7, with 9 bases identical to TRBD2. The CDR3: CASSPPMAGGSSYEQYF. As DNA, the CDR3 is TGTGCCAGCTCACCACCGATGGCGGGGGGGAGCTCCTACGAGCAGTACTTC.